The 11 T cell receptor beta chains given below trace back to one sample, sequenced in a study of cytomegalovirus exposure and HLA in healthy donors. This PCR relied on a set of 60 Vbeta primers and 13 Jbeta primers. Sequencing was performed with immunoSEQ multiplex PCR; in TCRdb, only in-frame clones are kept and a portion is missing. The sample yields approximately 220,000 clones, 75% to 80% seen once. Sequences were obtained from PBMCs. The receptors were gathered from a male donor in good health and CMV-seronegative.

This clone has only a few counts. This rearrangement joins TRBV7-9 to TRBJ2-7, with TRBD2 as a possible D gene (6 bases). The V gene's germline CDR1 is SEHNR and CDR2 FQNEAQ (reference sequence). V was clipped by 4 bases and J by 0 bases, with 19 bases between them. CDR3 size: 17 residues. The CDR3 region has the DNA TGTGCCAGCAGCTCCAATCCGGCGGAGGGTTCCTCCTACGAGCAGTACTTC. Its translation: CASSSNPAEGSSYEQYF. Complete variable domain (other parts from reference TRBV7-9 and TRBJ2-7): DTGVSQNPRHKITKRGQNVTFRCDPISEHNRLYWYRQTLGQGPEFLTYFQNEAQLEKSRLLSDRFSAERPKGSFSTLEIQRTEQGDSAMYLCASSSNPAEGSSYEQYFGPGTRLTVT.

J is TRBJ2-2 and V is TRBV10-3; 15 nucleotides agree with TRBD2. Germline V gives CDR1 ENHRY, CDR2 SYGVKD. Germline trimming cut 10 bases from V and 3 bases from J; bases unmatched to any gene: 12. The CDR3 is 18 residues long. The CDR3, as DNA: TGTGCCACCAGCCGCCCGGGACTAGCGGGAGGAGACACCGGGGAGCTGTTTTTT. It is translated as CATSRPGLAGGDTGELFF.

The rearrangement links TRBV7-9 to TRBJ2-2; a weak D match, TRBD1 (5 bases). The CDR3 is made up of 14 amino acids. V was shortened by 5 bases and J by 0 bases, with 7 bases between the two germline ends. CDR1 and CDR2 from the germline V gene are SEHNR and FQNEAQ (reference sequence). CDR3 in amino acids: CASSRTTNTGELFF. The CDR3 DNA follows: TGTGCCAGCAGCCGGACAACGAACACCGGGGAGCTGTTTTTT.

The V gene is TRBV6-5, the J gene TRBJ2-7, with D tentatively TRBD1 (5 bases). Germline CDR1 and CDR2: MNHEY and SVGAGI. V lost 6 bases and J 2 bases, leaving 11 bases between the germline ends. This CDR3 region has 13 residues. In DNA, the CDR3 is TGTGCCAGCAGCTCGACAGAAACCTACGAGCAGTACTTC. Amino acid sequence: CASSSTETYEQYF.

This clone occurred a few times. The chain is built from TRBV15 and TRBJ2-7, with D unclear. Deletions cut 0 bases from V and 3 bases from J, with 12 bases between. The CDR3 is 15 amino acids. Per germline, CDR1 LNHNV and CDR2 YYDKDF (reference sequence). The chain's CDR3 is CATSRDRSRGYEQYF. CDR3 in DNA: TGTGCCACCAGCAGAGATCGGAGTAGAGGCTACGAGCAGTACTTC.

In DNA, the CDR3 is TGTGCCAGCACGTTAGCGGGAGGGACCTCCTACGAGCAGTACTTC. Translation: CASTLAGGTSYEQYF. The rearrangement joins TRBV6-6 to TRBJ2-7; 11 bases align to TRBD2. The CDR3 consists of 15 residues. The ends lost 7 bases at V and 0 bases at J; junction bases unmatched: 5. Germline CDR1 is MNHNY and CDR2 is SVGAGI (reference sequence).

Only one count was recorded for this clone. CDR3 nucleotides: TGTGCCAGCAGCTTAAACCGGGACAGCACATATAGCAATCAGCCCCAGCATTTT. This sequence encodes CASSLNRDSTYSNQPQHF. V is TRBV7-9 and J is TRBJ1-5; the match to TRBD1 covers 7 bases. The germline CDR1 and CDR2 sequences are SEHNR and FQNEAQ (reference sequence). The CDR3 totals 18 residues. V dropped 2 bases and J dropped 0; count of bases not matched to a gene: 10. Variable domain in full (rest from reference TRBV7-9 and TRBJ1-5): DTGVSQNPRHKITKRGQNVTFRCDPISEHNRLYWYRQTLGQGPEFLTYFQNEAQLEKSRLLSDRFSAERPKGSFSTLEIQRTEQGDSAMYLCASSLNRDSTYSNQPQHFGDGTRLSIL.

The chain recombines TRBV28 with TRBJ1-1; D uncertain. The CDR3 totals 15 residues. CDR1 is MDHEN, CDR2 SYDVKM, per germline. V was pared by 5 bases and J by 1 base, with 14 bases between. This chain's CDR3 is CASSPPGPGNTEAFF. For the CDR3, the DNA is TGTGCCAGCAGTCCCCCCGGCCCAGGGAACACTGAAGCTTTCTTT.

This clone was observed a single time. The chain is built from TRBV7-9 and TRBJ2-2; D is perhaps TRBD2 (6 bases). The V end lost 6 bases, the J end lost 4 bases, and 15 bases lay between the germline ends. Germline-derived CDR1 and CDR2 are SEHNR and FQNEAQ (reference sequence). This CDR3 has 15 residues. CDR3 bases: TGTGCCAGCAGACCGCTTGGAGGGGCCACCGGGGAGCTGTTTTTT. Its translation is CASRPLGGATGELFF.

The CDR3 reads CASKGGPQYNEQFF. The DNA of the CDR3 is TGCGCCAGCAAGGGGGGGCCTCAATACAATGAGCAGTTCTTC. The chain links TRBV5-1 to TRBJ2-1; the D gene is possibly TRBD2 (7 bases). V was trimmed by 6 bases and J by 4 bases, leaving 14 bases between them. There are 14 residues in the CDR3. Germline V CDR1 and CDR2: SGHRS, YFSETQ.

The chain couples TRBV6-4 to TRBJ1-5, with D perhaps TRBD1 (6 bases). Germline V CDR1 and CDR2: MRHNA, SNTAGT. CDR3 size: 15 residues. The ends were cut back, 6 bases at V and 1 base at J, with 13 bases in the middle. CDR3 residues: CASRYREYSNQPQHF. CDR3 DNA: TGTGCCAGCAGGTACAGGGAGTACAGCAATCAGCCCCAGCATTTT.